The next 20 T cell receptor beta chains were all read from a single sample in a study of PD-L1 blockade in urothelial cancer. TCRdb keeps only in-frame clones here, not all; method: immunoSEQ multiplex PCR. Among about 87,000 clones listed, roughly 89% were seen once. Regarding time point: pretreatment peripheral blood. The sequenced sample was PBMCs, obtained around atezolizumab (anti-PD-L1) treatment. These receptors originate from a man aged 55 to 70 with urothelial cancer.

The CDR3 reads CASSPTGDPYEQYF. The CDR3 DNA follows: TGTGCCAGCAGCCCGACAGGGGATCCCTACGAGCAGTACTTC. V is TRBV6-5 and J is TRBJ2-7, with 8 positions matching TRBD1. This CDR3 contains 14 residues. V lost 6 bases to trimming and J lost 2 bases; unmatched junction nucleotides: 6. CDR1 is MNHEY and CDR2 is SVGAGI in the germline V gene.

The CDR3 DNA reads TGTGCCAGCAGATTTGGGACAGCAACTAATGAAAAACTGTTTTTT. It is translated as CASRFGTATNEKLFF. This chain links TRBV6-5 with TRBJ1-4, with 7 positions matching TRBD1. Germline values: CDR1 MNHEY, CDR2 SVGAGI. The CDR3 spans 15 residues. V lost 6 bases and J lost 0; bases outside the gene matches: 4.

V is TRBV25-1 and J is TRBJ2-3, with TRBD1 matching over 8 bases. V lost 1 base, J lost 8 bases, and 2 bases stayed unmatched. Germline CDR1 MGHDK, CDR2 SYGVNS. The CDR3 is made up of 13 amino acids. The CDR3 coding sequence is TGTGCCAGCAGTGAATGGCAGGGGGCTACGCAGTATTTT. Amino acid sequence: CASSEWQGATQYF.

The J gene is TRBJ2-3, the V gene TRBV9, with D possibly TRBD2 on 5 matching bases. Trimming removed 0 bases at V and 10 bases at J, with 9 bases between. The CDR3 consists of 12 residues. CDR1 and CDR2 (germline): SGDLS, YYNGEE. The DNA of the CDR3 is TGTGCCAGCAGCGTAGAGGTGGGAGCGCAGTATTTT. It specifies CASSVEVGAQYF.

The chain uses TRBV2 and TRBJ2-3; 10 bases are shared with TRBD1. The J segment lost 7 bases and the V segment lost 7 bases, leaving 8 bases of the junction unmatched. Germline-derived CDR1 and CDR2 are SNHLY and FYNNEI. CDR3 size: 14 residues. The CDR3 sequence: CASNSGQGRNTQYF. CDR3 DNA sequence: TGTGCCAGCAATTCGGGACAGGGGCGAAATACGCAGTATTTT.

The chain recombines TRBV5-4 with TRBJ2-2; 7 nucleotides align to TRBD2. The CDR3 runs to 15 residues. The ends lost 3 bases at V and 4 bases at J; junction bases unmatched: 6. Germline CDR1 SGHNT, CDR2 YYREEE (reference sequence). The CDR3: CASSSTGGGTGELFF. CDR3 bases: TGTGCCAGCAGCTCGACGGGCGGGGGCACCGGGGAGCTGTTTTTT.

The chain joins TRBV11-2 to TRBJ2-5, with D perhaps TRBD1 (6 bases). This CDR3 region has 14 residues. Trimming removed 5 bases from V and 5 bases from J, with 15 bases in between. Germline V gene data show CDR1 as SGHAT and CDR2 as FQNNGV. The CDR3 here is CASSHPGTPETQYF. The CDR3 DNA is TGTGCCAGCAGCCATCCCGGGACACCTGAGACCCAGTACTTC.

The chain is built from TRBV7-6 and TRBJ2-5, with unresolved D. The length of the CDR3 is 13 residues. Trimming left V 0 bases short and J 5 bases short, with 7 bases between. Germline V gives CDR1 SGHVS, CDR2 FNYEAQ. The CDR3 loop reads CASSLASLETQYF. The CDR3 coding sequence is TGTGCCAGCAGCTTAGCGTCTTTGGAGACCCAGTACTTC.

The gene calls are TRBV5-4 and TRBJ2-5; D perhaps matches TRBD2 (5 bases). Trimming left V 4 bases short and J 2 bases short, with 18 bases between. The CDR3 extends over 16 amino acids. In germline, CDR1 is SGHNT, CDR2 YYREEE (reference sequence). CDR3 region: CASSAGTSAGQETQYF. The CDR3 nucleotides are TGTGCCAGCAGCGCGGGTACTAGTGCCGGACAAGAGACCCAGTACTTC.

The V gene is TRBV29-1, the J gene TRBJ1-2; 8 positions agree with TRBD1. Germline V gene sequence: CDR1 SQVTM, CDR2 ANQGSEA. The trim removed 7 bases at V and 5 bases at J, leaving 9 bases unmatched. The CDR3 consists of 13 residues. CDR3 coding DNA: TGCAGCGCGGTTCGCGGGACAGGATATGGCTACACCTTC. Residues: CSAVRGTGYGYTF. Full variable domain (rest looked up from reference TRBV29-1 and TRBJ1-2): SAVISQKPSRDICQRGTSLTIQCQVDSQVTMMFWYRQQPGQSLTLIATANQGSEATYESGFVIDKFPISRPNLTFSTLTVSNMSPEDSSIYLCSAVRGTGYGYTFGSGTRLTVV.

The rearrangement joins TRBV9 to TRBJ2-2, with 8 bases that match TRBD1. V was clipped by 3 bases and J by 4 bases; unmatched bases: 2. The germline CDR1 and CDR2 sequences are SGDLS and YYNGEE. There are 14 residues in the CDR3. CDR3: CASSGQGTTGELFF. As DNA, the CDR3 is TGTGCCAGCAGCGGACAGGGGACCACCGGGGAGCTGTTTTTT.

The CDR3, as DNA: TGTGCCAGCAGCACCGCGGGGGGTCCGGGAAACACCATATATTTT. Encoded protein: CASSTAGGPGNTIYF. This chain links TRBV9 with TRBJ1-3; possible D gene TRBD1, 5 bases. The CDR3 loop spans 15 amino acids. V lost 4 bases and J lost 4, with 15 bases in between. CDR1 is SGDLS and CDR2 is YYNGEE in the germline V gene. Complete variable domain (other parts from reference TRBV9 and TRBJ1-3): DSGVTQTPKHLITATGQRVTLRCSPRSGDLSVYWYQQSLDQGLQFLIQYYNGEERAKGNILERFSAQQFPDLHSELNLSSLELGDSALYFCASSTAGGPGNTIYFGEGSWLTVV.

The chain recombines TRBV28 with TRBJ2-4; TRBD1 might be the D (5 bases). Germline lookup yields CDR1 MDHEN and CDR2 SYDVKM. Trimming pared 6 bases from V and 3 bases from J, leaving 15 bases between. The CDR3 spans 15 residues. The CDR3: CASRQASPGKNIQYF. As DNA, the CDR3 is TGTGCCAGCAGACAGGCCTCGCCCGGCAAAAACATTCAGTACTTC.

J is TRBJ2-2 and V is TRBV5-1; 8 bases match TRBD1. The germline CDR1 and CDR2 sequences are SGHRS and YFSETQ. This CDR3 region has 17 residues. With V trimmed by 4 bases and J by 0 bases, 8 bases remained unmatched. DNA of the CDR3: TGCGCCAGCAGCCTTGGGCCGGGACAGGCGAACACCGGGGAGCTGTTTTTT. Protein sequence: CASSLGPGQANTGELFF.

The chain combines TRBV11-1 with TRBJ1-1; D uncertain. Germline-derived CDR1 and CDR2 are SGHAT and FQDESV (reference sequence). The CDR3 length is 12 residues. The V end was cut by 5 bases, the J end by 11 bases, with 15 bases between. This CDR3 is CASSPRTVVAFF. CDR3 DNA sequence: TGTGCCAGCAGCCCGAGAACAGTAGTCGCTTTCTTT. The complete variable domain, with remaining parts taken from reference TRBV11-1 and TRBJ1-1, reads EAEVAQSPRYKITEKSQAVAFWCDPISGHATLYWYRQILGQGPELLVQFQDESVVDDSQLPKDRFSAERLKGVDSTLKIQPAELGDSAMYLCASSPRTVVAFFGQGTRLTVV.

This sequence joins TRBV11-2 and TRBJ1-3; D is uncertain. This CDR3 contains 13 residues. From germline, CDR1 is SGHAT and CDR2 FQNNGV. V was shortened by 5 bases and J by 0 bases, with 5 bases between the two germline ends. The CDR3 here is CASSPNSGNTIYF. Written as DNA, the CDR3 is TGTGCCAGCAGCCCTAACTCTGGAAACACCATATATTTT.

As DNA, the CDR3 is TGTGCCAGCAGCGTAGGAGGTAGCGGGCGCACAGATACGCAGTATTTT. Amino acids: CASSVGGSGRTDTQYF. V is TRBV9 and J is TRBJ2-3; TRBD2 matches 7 bases. The germline V gene has CDR1 SGDLS and CDR2 YYNGEE. Trimming took 0 bases from V and 1 from J; bases not matched to a gene: 5. CDR3 length equals 16 residues.

The genes are TRBV10-2 and TRBJ1-1, with no clear D. Germline assignment: CDR1 WSHSY and CDR2 SAAADI. Deletions cut 7 bases from V and 8 bases from J, with 14 bases between. The CDR3 has 12 residues. Written as DNA, the CDR3 is TGCGCCAGCACTACAGCCCCGGCCGAAGCTTTCTTT. Amino acid sequence: CASTTAPAEAFF.

V is TRBV9 and J is TRBJ1-4, with D hard to call. The CDR3 runs to 16 residues. The V gene's germline CDR1 is SGDLS and CDR2 YYNGEE. Trimming took 3 bases from V and 2 from J, leaving 14 bases between them. CDR3 nucleotide sequence: TGTGCCAGCAGCGCCACCGGGAGCTACACTAATGAAAAACTGTTTTTT. This gives the protein CASSATGSYTNEKLFF.

The V and J genes are TRBV15 and TRBJ1-4; D is unclear. The ends were cut back, 0 bases at V and 1 base at J, with 9 bases in the middle. Germline assignment: CDR1 LNHNV and CDR2 YYDKDF (reference sequence). This CDR3 has 16 residues. The CDR3 nucleotides read TGTGCCACCAGCAGAGATTGGGCCAGAACTAATGAAAAACTGTTTTTT. This translates into CATSRDWARTNEKLFF.